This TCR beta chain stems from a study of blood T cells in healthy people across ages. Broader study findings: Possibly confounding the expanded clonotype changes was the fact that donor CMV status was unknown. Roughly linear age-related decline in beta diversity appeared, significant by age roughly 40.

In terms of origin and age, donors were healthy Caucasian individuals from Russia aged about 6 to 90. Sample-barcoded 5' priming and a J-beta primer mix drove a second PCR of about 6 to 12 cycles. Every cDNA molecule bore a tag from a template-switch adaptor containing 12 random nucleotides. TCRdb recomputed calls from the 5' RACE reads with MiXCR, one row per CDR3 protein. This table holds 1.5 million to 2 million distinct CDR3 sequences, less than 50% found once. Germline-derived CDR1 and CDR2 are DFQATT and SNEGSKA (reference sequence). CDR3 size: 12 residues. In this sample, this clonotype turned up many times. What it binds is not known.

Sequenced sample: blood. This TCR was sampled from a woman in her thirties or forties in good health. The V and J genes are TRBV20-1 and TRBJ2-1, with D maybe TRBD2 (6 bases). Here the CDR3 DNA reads TGCAGCGCAAAAAGGGGAGGCAATGAGCAGTTCTTC. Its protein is CSAKRGGNEQFF.